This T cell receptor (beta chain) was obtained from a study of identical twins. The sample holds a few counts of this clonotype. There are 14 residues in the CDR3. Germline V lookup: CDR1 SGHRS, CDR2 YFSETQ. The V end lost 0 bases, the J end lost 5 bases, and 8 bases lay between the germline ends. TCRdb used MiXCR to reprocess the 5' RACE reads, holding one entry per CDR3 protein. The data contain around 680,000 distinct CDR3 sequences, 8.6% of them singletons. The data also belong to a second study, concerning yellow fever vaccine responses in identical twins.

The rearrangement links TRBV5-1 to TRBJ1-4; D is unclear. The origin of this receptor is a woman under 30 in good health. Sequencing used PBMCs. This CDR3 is CASSLEGLNEKLFF. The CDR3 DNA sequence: TGCGCCAGCAGCTTGGAGGGATTGAATGAAAAACTGTTTTTT.